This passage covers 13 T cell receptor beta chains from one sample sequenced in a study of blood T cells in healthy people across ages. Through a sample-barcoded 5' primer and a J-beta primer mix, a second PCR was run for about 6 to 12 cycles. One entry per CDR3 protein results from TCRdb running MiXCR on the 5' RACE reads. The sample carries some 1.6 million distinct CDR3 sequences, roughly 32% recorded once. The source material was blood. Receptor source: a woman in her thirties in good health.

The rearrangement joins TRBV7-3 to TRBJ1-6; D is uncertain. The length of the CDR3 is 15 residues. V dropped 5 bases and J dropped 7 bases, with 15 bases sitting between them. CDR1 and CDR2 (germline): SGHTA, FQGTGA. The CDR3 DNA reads TGTGCCAGCAGCGCTAGCGGGCCCCACAATTCACCCCTCCACTTT. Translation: CASSASGPHNSPLHF.

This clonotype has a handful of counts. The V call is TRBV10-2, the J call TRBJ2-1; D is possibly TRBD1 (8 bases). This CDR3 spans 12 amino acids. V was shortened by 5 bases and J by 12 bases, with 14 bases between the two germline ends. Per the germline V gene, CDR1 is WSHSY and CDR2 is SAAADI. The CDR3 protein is CASSQDREGQFF. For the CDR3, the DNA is TGCGCCAGCAGTCAGGACAGGGAGGGGCAGTTCTTC.

The CDR3 coding sequence is TGTGCCTGGAGTGTGAGCGTTGGACTAGCGGGAGGCGGGGAAGAGACCCAGTACTTC. Protein sequence: CAWSVSVGLAGGGEETQYF. This sequence joins TRBV30 and TRBJ2-5; the match to TRBD2 covers 14 bases. This CDR3 has 19 amino acids. From germline, CDR1 is GTSNPN and CDR2 SVGIG (reference sequence). V shed 0 bases, J shed 3 bases, and the junction held 12 bases outside the gene matches.

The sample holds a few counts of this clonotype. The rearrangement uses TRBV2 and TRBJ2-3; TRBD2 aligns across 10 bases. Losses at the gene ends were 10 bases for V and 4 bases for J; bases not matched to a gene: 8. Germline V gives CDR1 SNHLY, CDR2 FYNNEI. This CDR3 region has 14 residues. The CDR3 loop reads CAKGSGGAADTQYF. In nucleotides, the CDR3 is TGTGCCAAGGGGAGCGGGGGGGCCGCAGATACGCAGTATTTT.

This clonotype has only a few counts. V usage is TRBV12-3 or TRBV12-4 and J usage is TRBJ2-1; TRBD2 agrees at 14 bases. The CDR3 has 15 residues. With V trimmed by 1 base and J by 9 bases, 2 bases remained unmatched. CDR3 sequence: CASSLGLAGGPEQFF. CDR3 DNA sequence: TGTGCCAGCAGTTTAGGACTAGCGGGAGGGCCTGAGCAGTTCTTC.

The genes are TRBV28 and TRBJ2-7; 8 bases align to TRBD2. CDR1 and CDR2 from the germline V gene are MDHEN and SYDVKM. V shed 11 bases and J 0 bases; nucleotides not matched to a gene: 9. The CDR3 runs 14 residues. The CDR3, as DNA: TGTGCCGGCATCCTTAGCGGGACCTCCTACGAGCAGTACTTC. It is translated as CAGILSGTSYEQYF. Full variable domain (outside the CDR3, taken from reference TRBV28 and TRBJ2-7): DVKVTQSSRYLVKRTGEKVFLECVQDMDHENMFWYRQDPGLGLRLIYFSYDVKMKEKGDIPEGYSVSREKKERFSLILESASTNQTSMYLCAGILSGTSYEQYFGPGTRLTVT.

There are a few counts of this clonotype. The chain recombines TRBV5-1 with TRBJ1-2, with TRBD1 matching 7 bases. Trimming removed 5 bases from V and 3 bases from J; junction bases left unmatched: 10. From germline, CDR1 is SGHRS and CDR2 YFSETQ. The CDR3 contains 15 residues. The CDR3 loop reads CASSLQGPGDYGYTF. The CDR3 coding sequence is TGCGCCAGCAGTTTACAGGGGCCGGGGGACTATGGCTACACCTTC.

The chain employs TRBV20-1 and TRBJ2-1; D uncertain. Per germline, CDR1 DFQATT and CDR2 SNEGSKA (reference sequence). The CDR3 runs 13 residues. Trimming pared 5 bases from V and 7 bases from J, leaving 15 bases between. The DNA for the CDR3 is TGCAGTGCTCCCACAGAGTGGGCGAATGAGCAGTTCTTC. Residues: CSAPTEWANEQFF.

As DNA, the CDR3 is TGTGCCAGCAGTTCTCCGGACTCCCAGGGAGCGTTAGGGGCCAACGTCCTGACTTTC. This codes for CASSSPDSQGALGANVLTF. V and J are TRBV28 and TRBJ2-6; perhaps D is TRBD1 or TRBD2 (5 bases each). The length of the CDR3 is 19 residues. The V and J ends lost 4 bases and 4 bases respectively, with 23 bases between them. The germline V gene encodes CDR1 MDHEN and CDR2 SYDVKM. The full variable domain, rest sourced from reference TRBV28 and TRBJ2-6, is DVKVTQSSRYLVKRTGEKVFLECVQDMDHENMFWYRQDPGLGLRLIYFSYDVKMKEKGDIPEGYSVSREKKERFSLILESASTNQTSMYLCASSSPDSQGALGANVLTFGAGSRLTVL.

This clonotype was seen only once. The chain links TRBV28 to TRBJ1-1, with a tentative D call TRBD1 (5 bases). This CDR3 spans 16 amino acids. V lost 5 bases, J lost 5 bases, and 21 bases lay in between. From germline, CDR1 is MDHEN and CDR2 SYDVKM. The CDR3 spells CASSVAVGGGGTEAFF. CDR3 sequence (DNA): TGTGCCAGCAGTGTTGCGGTCGGGGGAGGAGGGACTGAAGCTTTCTTT.

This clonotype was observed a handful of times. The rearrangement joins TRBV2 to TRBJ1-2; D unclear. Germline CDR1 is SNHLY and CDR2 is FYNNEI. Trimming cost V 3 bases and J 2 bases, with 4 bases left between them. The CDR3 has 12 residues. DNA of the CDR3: TGTGCCAGCAGTGACAGGAACTATGGCTACACCTTC. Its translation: CASSDRNYGYTF. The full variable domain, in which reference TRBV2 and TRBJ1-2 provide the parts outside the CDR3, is EPEVTQTPSHQVTQMGQEVILRCVPISNHLYFYWYRQILGQKVEFLVSFYNNEISEKSEIFDDQFSVERPDGSNFTLKIRSTKLEDSAMYFCASSDRNYGYTFGSGTRLTVV.

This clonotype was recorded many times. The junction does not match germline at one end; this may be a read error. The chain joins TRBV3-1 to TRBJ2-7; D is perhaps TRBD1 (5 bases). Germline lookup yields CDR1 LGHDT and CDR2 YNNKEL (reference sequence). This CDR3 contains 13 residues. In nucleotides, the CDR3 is TGCGCCAGCAGCCAGGGCAGGACCTACGAGCAGTACTTC. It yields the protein CASSQGRTYEQYF.

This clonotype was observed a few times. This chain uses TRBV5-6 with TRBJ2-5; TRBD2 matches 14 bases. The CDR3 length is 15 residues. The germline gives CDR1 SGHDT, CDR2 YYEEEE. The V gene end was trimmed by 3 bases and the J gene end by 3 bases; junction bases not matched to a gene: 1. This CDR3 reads CASSWGLAGEETQYF. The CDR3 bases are TGTGCCAGCAGCTGGGGACTAGCGGGGGAAGAGACCCAGTACTTC. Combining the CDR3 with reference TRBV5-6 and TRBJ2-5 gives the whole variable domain DAGVTQSPTHLIKTRGQQVTLRCSPKSGHDTVSWYQQALGQGPQFIFQYYEEEERQRGNFPDRFSGHQFPNYSSELNVNALLLGDSALYLCASSWGLAGEETQYFGPGTRLLVL.